Listed below are T cell receptor beta chains from one sample, sequenced in a study of blood T cell repertoires in COVID-19. Clones were read by immunoSEQ multiplex PCR, and TCRdb kept only the in-frame ones, dropping some. The sample has 150,000 or so clones, 70% to 85% seen once. Sequenced sample: PBMCs or T cells enriched from blood (not recorded which). The receptors come from a man in his forties or fifties who had recovered from COVID-19. CDR3s leave out the opening cysteine and the closing phenylalanine or tryptophan. Fields, in order: V gene, J gene, CDR3 protein.

TRBV5-8	TRBJ2-7	ASSLAGGGGMEQY
TRBV19	TRBJ2-5	ASSRDRIQETQY
TRBV10-3	TRBJ1-2	AIGQSYGYT
TRBV28	TRBJ1-4	ASTIQGAYEKLF
TRBV7-9	TRBJ2-1	ASSAHWRDSLYNEQF
TRBV6-5	TRBJ1-1	ASIRDRGNTEAF
TRBV19	TRBJ1-1	ASSARQGARTEAF
TRBV5-1	TRBJ2-7	ASSWETGSYEQY
TRBV15	TRBJ2-5	ATSRWDRGVETQY
TRBV6-5	TRBJ1-2	ASRTPGTGYGYT
TRBV5-1	TRBJ1-2	ASSLEGQGVLGYT
TRBV27	TRBJ1-5	ASSVGTGGGQPQH
TRBV30	TRBJ1-2	AWTPTGAVPGYT
TRBV27	TRBJ1-3	ASSPRQATHSGNTIY
TRBV11-2	TRBJ2-1	ASSQDRGVQF
TRBV19	TRBJ1-4	ASRGSGTQKLF
TRBV10-3	TRBJ1-2	AISAGTGSGYT
TRBV7-9	TRBJ1-6	ASSLGIGVNSPLH
TRBV5-1	TRBJ1-4	ASSLPATNEKLF
TRBV4-1	TRBJ1-1	ASSQGRWAGTEAF
TRBV5-1	TRBJ2-1	ASSRHITGTGENNEQF
TRBV5-1	TRBJ2-2	ASSADWGFGGELF
TRBV5-5	TRBJ2-1	ASSLRDRPLGEQF
TRBV5-4	TRBJ2-7	ASSPRTSDYEQY
TRBV18	TRBJ1-5	ASSPEAYSNQPQH
TRBV24-1	TRBJ1-4	ATSDARVGEKLF
TRBV5-5	TRBJ2-2	ASSLGQATGELF
TRBV28	TRBJ1-2	ASSFSGYGYT